Listed here are 27 T cell receptor beta chains from one sample, sequenced in a study of T cell changes during pregnancy in multiple sclerosis. The repertoire was sequenced with immunoSEQ multiplex PCR; TCRdb's copy has only in-frame clones and lacks some. The data show about 75,000 clones, with about 90% seen just once and 0.7% to 0.9% held by the top ten. Material: peripheral blood, obtained in the first trimester of pregnancy. The receptor set was obtained from a female donor in good health, enrolled as a control in a pregnancy study.

The DNA of the CDR3 is TGTGCCAGCAGCGTAGGGGACAGAACTCGCTATGGCTACACCTTC. It encodes CASSVGDRTRYGYTF. V and J are TRBV9 and TRBJ1-2, with TRBD1 matching 7 bases. The V segment lost 0 bases and the J segment 4 bases; nucleotides outside the gene matches: 6. This CDR3 comprises 15 residues. Germline V gene lookup returns CDR1 SGDLS and CDR2 YYNGEE.

This chain uses TRBV7-6 with TRBJ1-4; a weak D match, TRBD1 (5 bases). Germline V gene data show CDR1 as SGHVS and CDR2 as FNYEAQ. This CDR3 is 12 amino acids long. V lost 5 bases to trimming and J lost 8 bases, with 9 bases between them. CDR3 loop: CASSASGEKLFF. For the CDR3, the DNA is TGTGCCAGCAGCGCTTCAGGGGAAAAACTGTTTTTT.

The V and J genes are TRBV18 and TRBJ1-4, with 10 bases matching TRBD1. Losses at the gene ends were 4 bases for V and 8 bases for J; bases not matched to a gene: 13. CDR1 KGHSH and CDR2 LQKENI come from the germline V gene. CDR3 length: 17 amino acids. The CDR3 spells CASSLRPPGQGLEKLFF. CDR3 bases: TGTGCCAGCTCACTTCGACCGCCGGGACAGGGGCTGGAAAAACTGTTTTTT.

The rearrangement joins TRBV28 to TRBJ1-2; 12 bases line up with TRBD1. CDR3 size: 16 residues. Germline assignment: CDR1 MDHEN and CDR2 SYDVKM. V lost 6 bases to trimming and J lost 1 base; unmatched junction nucleotides: 6. CDR3 amino acids: CASSRDRGRGNYGYTF. The CDR3 DNA is TGTGCCAGCAGCCGGGACAGGGGGCGGGGTAACTATGGCTACACCTTC.

This chain links TRBV7-6 with TRBJ2-7; TRBD2 aligns across 13 bases. CDR3 length: 15 residues. Germline V gene data show CDR1 as SGHVS and CDR2 as FNYEAQ. The ends lost 3 bases at V and 3 bases at J; junction bases unmatched: 2. DNA of the CDR3: TGTGCCAGCAGCTTGTGGACTAGCGGGAGCTACGAGCAGTACTTC. Protein product: CASSLWTSGSYEQYF.

The chain couples TRBV4-1 to TRBJ2-1; 10 nucleotides agree with TRBD2. Germline values: CDR1 MGHRA, CDR2 YSYEKL. The ends lost 0 bases at V and 9 bases at J; junction bases unmatched: 8. The CDR3 contains 16 residues. Here the CDR3 reads CASSQDHFSGGSEQFF. The CDR3 nucleotides are TGCGCCAGCAGCCAAGATCATTTTAGCGGGGGGAGTGAGCAGTTCTTC.

As concerns this clone: A read error may produce the germline difference seen at one junction end. The genes are TRBV4-3 and TRBJ1-1, with D perhaps TRBD1 (6 bases). The length of the CDR3 is 14 residues. Germline-derived CDR1 and CDR2 are LGHNA and YSLEER. CDR3 residues: CASSPRQANAEAFF. DNA for the CDR3: TGCGCCAGCAGCCCCCGACAGGCGAACGCTGAAGCTTTCTTT.

The chain employs TRBV7-9 and TRBJ1-4; the D is unclear. Trimming removed 5 bases at V and 5 bases at J, with 18 bases between. CDR1 and CDR2 from the germline V gene are SEHNR and FQNEAQ (reference sequence). The CDR3 has 16 residues. Written as DNA, the CDR3 is TGTGCCAGCAGCCCAGCGAAGACCAGCAGAAATGAAAAACTGTTTTTT. As protein: CASSPAKTSRNEKLFF.

This chain links TRBV7-8 with TRBJ2-7; 8 positions agree with TRBD2. Germline values: CDR1 SGHVS, CDR2 FQNEAQ. The CDR3 spans 16 residues. V shed 2 bases, J shed 6 bases, and the junction held 12 bases outside the gene matches. CDR3 loop: CASSLRRTSTLLEQYF. In DNA form, the CDR3 reads TGTGCCAGCAGCTTACGTCGGACTAGCACCCTCCTCGAGCAGTACTTC.

V and J are TRBV28 and TRBJ2-7, with a tentative D call TRBD2 (5 bases). The CDR3 is made up of 12 amino acids. CDR1 is MDHEN and CDR2 is SYDVKM in the germline V gene. The V gene lost 4 bases and the J gene lost 2 bases, with 6 bases spanning the gap. CDR3 in amino acids: CASSSGTYEQYF. In DNA, the CDR3 is TGTGCCAGCAGTTCCGGGACCTACGAGCAGTACTTC.

The V call is TRBV5-6, the J call TRBJ1-4; D unresolved. There are 14 residues in the CDR3. The germline gives CDR1 SGHDT, CDR2 YYEEEE. V was cut by 0 bases and J by 16 bases, with 19 bases left in between. CDR3 nucleotide sequence: TGTGCCAGCAGCTTGGTACTCGATGTGGGCAGAGAGTTTTTT. The encoded protein is CASSLVLDVGREFF.

The rearrangement links TRBV15 to TRBJ2-1; D is possibly TRBD2 (5 bases). This CDR3 is 17 amino acids long. Germline CDR1 LNHNV, CDR2 YYDKDF (reference sequence). The V end lost 4 bases, the J end lost 2 bases, and 18 bases lay between the germline ends. The CDR3 DNA is TGTGCCACCAGCACCCGGACTGTTGCCCGGGCCTACAATGAGCAGTTCTTC. It codes for CATSTRTVARAYNEQFF.

This clone was recorded once. The gene calls are TRBV9 and TRBJ1-2, with 9 nucleotides matching TRBD1. This CDR3 contains 15 residues. Unmatched junction bases numbered 8, after V lost 3 bases and J lost 5 bases. CDR1 SGDLS and CDR2 YYNGEE come from the germline V gene. The CDR3 DNA is TGTGCCAGCAGCGGGCCCGCGGGACAGGGATATGGCTACACCTTC. It translates to CASSGPAGQGYGYTF.

CDR3 amino acids: CASSLGLAGYNEQFF. The CDR3 DNA reads as TGTGCCAGCAGTCTCGGACTAGCGGGATACAATGAGCAGTTCTTC. The chain employs TRBV27 and TRBJ2-1, with TRBD2 matching 12 bases. The germline V gene has CDR1 MNHEY and CDR2 SMNVEV (reference sequence). With V trimmed by 5 bases and J by 4 bases, 3 bases remained unmatched. This CDR3 has 15 amino acids.

CDR3 amino acids: CASSLGGWGEKLFF. Written as DNA, the CDR3 is TGTGCCAGCAGTTTAGGGGGCTGGGGTGAAAAACTGTTTTTT. The V call is TRBV6-5, the J call TRBJ1-4, with 7 bases that match TRBD1. The CDR3 has 14 residues. Trimming took 4 bases from V and 7 from J; bases not matched to a gene: 6. CDR1 MNHEY and CDR2 SVGAGI come from the germline V gene.

The chain uses TRBV5-1 and TRBJ2-2; 7 nucleotides line up with TRBD1. Germline CDR1 is SGHRS and CDR2 is YFSETQ. The CDR3 sequence is 17 residues long. Trimming took 4 bases from V and 2 from J; bases not matched to a gene: 11. CDR3 sequence: CASSLQGGRGNTGELFF. CDR3 DNA sequence: TGCGCCAGCAGCCTACAAGGGGGCAGGGGCAACACCGGGGAGCTGTTTTTT.

This clone was picked up a small number of times. This sequence joins TRBV19 and TRBJ1-2, with 9 bases fitting TRBD1. This CDR3 has 13 residues. The germline V gene encodes CDR1 LNHDA and CDR2 SQIVND (reference sequence). The ends lost 10 bases at V and 5 bases at J; junction bases unmatched: 8. DNA for the CDR3: TGTGCCACCGGGACAGGGCTTTTGTATGGCTACACCTTC. Amino acids: CATGTGLLYGYTF. The whole variable domain, remainder taken from reference TRBV19 and TRBJ1-2, is DGGITQSPKYLFRKEGQNVTLSCEQNLNHDAMYWYRQDPGQGLRLIYYSQIVNDFQKGDIAEGYSVSREKKESFPLTVTSAQKNPTAFYLCATGTGLLYGYTFGSGTRLTVV.

The table lists this clone with a count of one. This chain links TRBV18 with TRBJ2-7; 8 bases are shared with TRBD1. V shed 8 bases, J shed 0 bases, and the junction held 6 bases outside the gene matches. The germline gives CDR1 KGHSH, CDR2 LQKENI. The CDR3 length is 14 residues. The CDR3 DNA is TGTGCCAGCCAGGGGGCGACGGTCTCCTACGAGCAGTACTTC. This translates into CASQGATVSYEQYF.

This chain links TRBV19 with TRBJ2-5; 8 bases are a match to TRBD1. J gave up 2 bases and V 6 bases, and 11 bases lay outside the gene matches. CDR3 length: 16 residues. Germline V gene lookup returns CDR1 LNHDA and CDR2 SQIVND (reference sequence). The chain's CDR3 is CASRNTGTGLQETQYF. CDR3 nucleotides: TGTGCCAGTAGAAATACCGGGACAGGCCTTCAAGAGACCCAGTACTTC.

The J gene is TRBJ1-3, the V gene TRBV7-2; 7 nucleotides align to TRBD1. CDR3 size: 15 residues. V dropped 1 base and J dropped 2; count of bases not matched to a gene: 2. CDR1 and CDR2 (germline): SGHTA, FQGNSA. The CDR3 is CASSLVDRAGNTIYF. The CDR3 nucleotides are TGTGCCAGCAGCTTAGTAGACAGGGCTGGAAACACCATATATTTT. The full variable domain, rest sourced from reference TRBV7-2 and TRBJ1-3, is GAGVSQSPSNKVTEKGKDVELRCDPISGHTALYWYRQSLGQGLEFLIYFQGNSAPDKSGLPSDRFSAERTGGSVSTLTIQRTQQEDSAVYLCASSLVDRAGNTIYFGEGSWLTVV.

This chain connects TRBV4-1 to TRBJ2-1; a weak D match, TRBD1 (6 bases). Germline CDR1 and CDR2: MGHRA and YSYEKL. The CDR3 is 16 residues long. Trimming took off 0 bases at V and 3 bases at J, with 12 bases between the two ends. Here the CDR3 DNA reads TGCGCCAGCAGCCAAGACTTTACAGGGAACTACAATGAGCAGTTCTTC. Amino acids: CASSQDFTGNYNEQFF.

The chain couples TRBV28 to TRBJ1-2; 11 nucleotides match TRBD1. CDR1 and CDR2 from the germline V gene are MDHEN and SYDVKM. The V segment lost 6 bases and the J segment 10 bases; nucleotides outside the gene matches: 10. The CDR3 is 14 amino acids. The CDR3 is CASRLDRGHGDYTF. The DNA for the CDR3 is TGTGCCAGCAGATTGGACAGGGGGCACGGGGACTACACCTTC.

This clone came up a few times. The rearrangement joins TRBV9 to TRBJ1-1; TRBD1 is a possible D gene (5 bases). This CDR3 comprises 15 residues. CDR1 and CDR2 from the germline V gene are SGDLS and YYNGEE. The V end lost 0 bases, the J end lost 4 bases, and 13 bases lay between the germline ends. The CDR3 reads CASSVDRIKGTEAFF. CDR3 DNA sequence: TGTGCCAGCAGCGTAGACAGGATTAAGGGCACTGAAGCTTTCTTT. The full variable domain, with the rest looked up from reference TRBV9 and TRBJ1-1, is DSGVTQTPKHLITATGQRVTLRCSPRSGDLSVYWYQQSLDQGLQFLIQYYNGEERAKGNILERFSAQQFPDLHSELNLSSLELGDSALYFCASSVDRIKGTEAFFGQGTRLTVV.

This clone was observed a single time. The V gene is TRBV28, the J gene TRBJ1-1; 7 bases are a match to TRBD1. Germline V gene sequence: CDR1 MDHEN, CDR2 SYDVKM. This CDR3 has 15 residues. V was pared by 5 bases and J by 3 bases, with 9 bases of the junction left unmatched. CDR3 DNA: TGTGCCAGCAGTCCATACCGCAGGGGGGACACTGAAGCTTTCTTT. Protein product: CASSPYRRGDTEAFF.

V gene TRBV7-9 combines with J gene TRBJ2-3; TRBD2 aligns across 7 bases. Germline lookup yields CDR1 SEHNR and CDR2 FQNEAQ (reference sequence). The CDR3 spans 16 residues. The V and J ends lost 1 base and 1 base, in that order; junction bases with no gene match: 5. CDR3 sequence (DNA): TGTGCCAGCAGCTTAGGAACCGGACTAGGCACAGATACGCAGTATTTT. This codes for CASSLGTGLGTDTQYF.

The V gene is TRBV4-1, the J gene TRBJ2-1; 9 bases are a match to TRBD2. Trimming took 1 base from V and 9 from J; bases not matched to a gene: 10. Germline V gene sequence: CDR1 MGHRA, CDR2 YSYEKL. The CDR3 consists of 16 residues. CDR3 nucleotide sequence: TGCGCCAGCAGCCAAGGGGCGGGGGGGGGCCTGGGTGAGCAGTTCTTC. It is translated as CASSQGAGGGLGEQFF.

V is TRBV5-4 and J is TRBJ2-3; 9 nucleotides match TRBD1. Trimming cost V 4 bases and J 0 bases; bases outside gene matches: 3. CDR1 and CDR2 (germline): SGHNT, YYREEE (reference sequence). The length of the CDR3 is 15 residues. The CDR3 bases are TGTGCCAGCAGCCGACAGGGGGTCAGCACAGATACGCAGTATTTT. Its translation is CASSRQGVSTDTQYF. Drawing the rest from reference TRBV5-4 and TRBJ2-3, the complete variable domain is ETGVTQSPTHLIKTRGQQVTLRCSSQSGHNTVSWYQQALGQGPQFIFQYYREEENGRGNFPPRFSGLQFPNYSSELNVNALELDDSALYLCASSRQGVSTDTQYFGPGTRLTVL.